These 25 T cell receptor beta chains were sequenced from one sample in a study of shared T cell receptors in the human thymus. Measured with immunoSEQ multiplex PCR; TCRdb has only the in-frame clones, and not every one. The data show about 380,000 clones, 95% seen once. Sequencing was done on a sample of thymocytes. The receptors shown here come from a human donor.

CDR3 amino acids: CASSYGINQPQHF. Written as DNA, the CDR3 is TGTGCCAGCAGCTACGGGATCAATCAGCCCCAGCATTTT. This sequence joins TRBV11-2 and TRBJ1-5, with D unclear. This CDR3 spans 13 amino acids. Trimming cost V 4 bases and J 3 bases, with 7 bases left between them. CDR1 and CDR2 from the germline V gene are SGHAT and FQNNGV.

The J gene is TRBJ1-3, the V gene TRBV7-8, with D possibly matching TRBD1 (6 bases). The CDR3 has 16 residues. Germline CDR1 and CDR2: SGHVS and FQNEAQ. V was pared by 5 bases and J by 4 bases, with 18 bases between. The DNA of the CDR3 is TGTGCCAGCAGCCCTTTGCAGGGGCCAAGCGGAAACACCATATATTTT. Its protein product is CASSPLQGPSGNTIYF.

The chain is built from TRBV27 and TRBJ2-7; possibly TRBD1 for D (5 bases). The CDR3 totals 14 residues. Looked up from germline, CDR1 is MNHEY and CDR2 is SMNVEV (reference sequence). Trimming removed 3 bases from V and 2 bases from J, with 11 bases in between. For the CDR3, the DNA is TGTGCCAGCAGTTTGGGTAGGGGCCCCTACGAGCAGTACTTC. It encodes CASSLGRGPYEQYF.

The CDR3 region has the DNA TGTGCCAGCAGCTTAGCCGGAGGGAGGGTGGGCACAGATACGCAGTATTTT. It yields the protein CASSLAGGRVGTDTQYF. This rearrangement joins TRBV11-2 to TRBJ2-3; 7 bases match TRBD2. Germline loops: CDR1 SGHAT, CDR2 FQNNGV. The junction had 8 bases not matched to a gene; V was cut back by 1 base and J by 1 base. The CDR3 is 17 residues long.

The chain employs TRBV11-2 and TRBJ1-1; tentative D call: TRBD1 (5 bases). Germline CDR1 SGHAT, CDR2 FQNNGV. This CDR3 has 15 residues. Trimming left V 5 bases short and J 6 bases short, with 19 bases between. The CDR3 region is CASSTQGMYFAEAFF. CDR3 in DNA: TGTGCCAGCAGCACTCAGGGCATGTATTTTGCTGAAGCTTTCTTT. The complete variable domain, with remaining parts taken from reference TRBV11-2 and TRBJ1-1, reads EAGVAQSPRYKIIEKRQSVAFWCNPISGHATLYWYQQILGQGPKLLIQFQNNGVVDDSQLPKDRFSAERLKGVDSTLKIQPAKLEDSAVYLCASSTQGMYFAEAFFGQGTRLTVV.

The chain recombines TRBV19 with TRBJ2-1, with D uncertain. The CDR3 runs 13 residues. V gave up 5 bases and J gave up 4 bases, with 9 bases separating them. Per germline, CDR1 LNHDA and CDR2 SQIVND (reference sequence). CDR3 amino acids: CASSQGPYNEQFF. Written as DNA, the CDR3 is TGTGCCAGTAGTCAAGGACCTTACAATGAGCAGTTCTTC.

The J gene is TRBJ1-2, the V gene TRBV25-1; 7 bases align to TRBD1. With V trimmed by 2 bases and J by 2 bases, 5 bases remained unmatched. CDR1 MGHDK and CDR2 SYGVNS come from the germline V gene. The CDR3 totals 15 residues. This CDR3 is CASSEAQGWNYGYTF. The CDR3 coding sequence is TGTGCCAGCAGTGAAGCACAGGGGTGGAACTATGGCTACACCTTC.

V gene TRBV25-1 combines with J gene TRBJ2-1; D call uncertain. The CDR3 runs 16 residues. The germline CDR1 and CDR2 sequences are MGHDK and SYGVNS. With 6 bases removed from V and 0 bases from J, the gap between germline ends came to 15 bases. CDR3 sequence reads: CASRDGLPSSYNEQFF. The CDR3 coding sequence is TGTGCCAGCAGGGACGGCCTCCCCAGCTCCTACAATGAGCAGTTCTTC.

The rearrangement uses TRBV14 and TRBJ2-1; no firm D call. The CDR3 spans 13 residues. Trimming shortened V by 5 bases and J by 8 bases, and 13 bases separated the two germline ends. Germline CDR1 reads SGHDN; CDR2 reads FVKESK. CDR3 in DNA: TGTGCCAGCAGCACTGGAGTACATCATGAGCAGTTCTTC. Translated, it gives CASSTGVHHEQFF. The complete variable domain, with remaining parts taken from reference TRBV14 and TRBJ2-1, reads EAGVTQFPSHSVIEKGQTVTLRCDPISGHDNLYWYRRVMGKEIKFLLHFVKESKQDESGMPNNRFLAERTGGTYSTLKVQPAELEDSGVYFCASSTGVHHEQFFGPGTRLTVL.

The genes are TRBV19 and TRBJ2-3; 7 positions agree with TRBD1. The V gene's germline CDR1 is LNHDA and CDR2 SQIVND (reference sequence). The trim removed 6 bases at V and 1 base at J, leaving 13 bases unmatched. The CDR3 is 17 amino acids. The CDR3 nucleotides read TGTGCCAGTAGCTCGACAGGGACCGTCTCCTGCACAGATACGCAGTATTTT. Encoded protein: CASSSTGTVSCTDTQYF.

The V gene is TRBV7-9, the J gene TRBJ1-5; D uncertain. CDR1 is SEHNR and CDR2 is FQNEAQ in the germline V gene (reference sequence). This CDR3 region has 11 residues. Trimming took off 5 bases at V and 6 bases at J, with 5 bases between the two ends. CDR3 sequence (DNA): TGTGCCAGCAGCGCCAGTCAGCCCCAGCATTTT. Translated, it gives CASSASQPQHF. Full variable domain (remainder filled in from reference TRBV7-9 and TRBJ1-5): DTGVSQNPRHKITKRGQNVTFRCDPISEHNRLYWYRQTLGQGPEFLTYFQNEAQLEKSRLLSDRFSAERPKGSFSTLEIQRTEQGDSAMYLCASSASQPQHFGDGTRLSIL.

The chain joins TRBV7-2 to TRBJ2-5, with TRBD1 matching over 8 bases. CDR3 size: 15 residues. The germline V gene encodes CDR1 SGHTA and CDR2 FQGNSA. J was trimmed by 5 bases and V by 1 base; bases with no gene match: 6. The CDR3 here is CASSLGDRIRETQYF. The DNA for the CDR3 is TGTGCCAGCAGCTTAGGGGACAGGATAAGGGAGACCCAGTACTTC.

CDR3: CAWSPGGKREAFF. The DNA of the CDR3 is TGTGCCTGGAGCCCTGGCGGGAAACGTGAAGCTTTCTTT. The J gene is TRBJ1-1, the V gene TRBV30, with D unclear. Trimming cost V 3 bases and J 7 bases, with 15 bases left between them. The CDR3 covers 13 residues. Germline CDR1 GTSNPN, CDR2 SVGIG (reference sequence).

The chain links TRBV28 to TRBJ1-4; D remains ambiguous. The CDR3 consists of 17 residues. CDR1 is MDHEN and CDR2 is SYDVKM in the germline V gene. Trimming stripped 3 bases from V and 0 bases from J, with 14 bases between. The CDR3 loop reads CASSFPSSHTTNEKLFF. The DNA of the CDR3 is TGTGCCAGCAGTTTCCCCTCCTCTCACACAACTAATGAAAAACTGTTTTTT.

The V call is TRBV28, the J call TRBJ2-2; TRBD2 matches 11 bases. The V segment lost 6 bases and the J segment 4 bases; nucleotides outside the gene matches: 4. Germline V CDR1 and CDR2: MDHEN, SYDVKM. This CDR3 contains 15 residues. CDR3 coding DNA: TGTGCCAGCAGACCGGGACTAGCGGTCACCGGGGAGCTGTTTTTT. It codes for CASRPGLAVTGELFF.

The rearrangement joins TRBV5-6 to TRBJ1-2; 7 nucleotides match TRBD1. The CDR3 spans 13 residues. CDR1 is SGHDT, CDR2 YYEEEE, per germline. Unmatched junction bases numbered 2, after V lost 4 bases and J lost 2 bases. The CDR3 sequence is CASSPDRNYGYTF. The CDR3 DNA is TGTGCCAGCAGCCCGGACAGGAACTATGGCTACACCTTC.

The V gene is TRBV5-1, the J gene TRBJ2-1; 8 nucleotides match TRBD1. The CDR3 is made up of 18 amino acids. Germline V lookup: CDR1 SGHRS, CDR2 YFSETQ. V was clipped by 4 bases and J by 15 bases; unmatched bases: 27. This chain's CDR3 is CASSLDRAHIPNPATMFF. The CDR3 DNA sequence: TGCGCCAGCAGCCTGGACAGGGCACACATACCGAACCCCGCCACAATGTTCTTC.

The rearrangement links TRBV4-2 to TRBJ2-1; the D is unclear. V lost 0 bases and J 1 base, leaving 13 bases between the germline ends. The CDR3 spans 17 residues. In germline, CDR1 is LGHNA, CDR2 YNFKEQ. CDR3: CASSQDRAGTSYNEQFF. For the CDR3, the DNA is TGTGCCAGCAGCCAAGATCGGGCAGGTACATCCTACAATGAGCAGTTCTTC.

The rearrangement joins TRBV27 to TRBJ2-5, with 7 positions matching TRBD1. J lost 5 bases, V lost 1 base, and 4 bases had no gene match. Germline CDR1 and CDR2: MNHEY and SMNVEV (reference sequence). This CDR3 comprises 14 residues. CDR3 DNA sequence: TGTGCCAGCAGTTTATACAGGGGCGGGGAGACCCAGTACTTC. The encoded protein is CASSLYRGGETQYF.

DNA for the CDR3: TGTGCCAGCAGTTACCAGGGGGCTGAAGAGACCCAGTACTTC. This translates into CASSYQGAEETQYF. The rearrangement links TRBV6-6 to TRBJ2-5; TRBD1 agrees at 8 bases. The CDR3 sequence is 14 residues long. Germline V gives CDR1 MNHNY, CDR2 SVGAGI (reference sequence). J was trimmed by 3 bases and V by 2 bases; bases with no gene match: 2.

V is TRBV28 and J is TRBJ2-1; D may correspond to TRBD1 or TRBD2 (5 bases each). V shed 5 bases and J shed 4 bases, with 15 bases lying between them. The CDR3 spans 15 residues. CDR1 and CDR2 from the germline V gene are MDHEN and SYDVKM. The CDR3 here is CASSTLGVAYNEQFF. The CDR3 DNA reads TGTGCCAGCAGTACTTTGGGGGTTGCTTACAATGAGCAGTTCTTC.

The chain uses TRBV28 and TRBJ1-3, with a possible D match to TRBD1 (6 bases). The V end was cut by 2 bases, the J end by 4 bases, with 12 bases between. The CDR3 length is 15 residues. CDR1 and CDR2 (germline): MDHEN, SYDVKM. CDR3 sequence: CASSLLRGRGNTIYF. For the CDR3, the DNA is TGTGCCAGCAGTTTACTCAGGGGCAGGGGAAACACCATATATTTT.

Note on this clone: The same CDR3 can be traced to other DNA sequences in this sample. The chain recombines TRBV2 with TRBJ2-3, with D perhaps being TRBD1 or TRBD2 (5 bases each). This CDR3 spans 17 amino acids. V lost 5 bases to trimming and J lost 6 bases, with 24 bases between them. The germline gives CDR1 SNHLY, CDR2 FYNNEI. The CDR3 DNA reads TGTGCCAGCAGTTACCTTACAACGGGACCCGTTGGGGATACGCAGTATTTT. Translation: CASSYLTTGPVGDTQYF. Supplemented by reference TRBV2 and TRBJ2-3, the full variable domain reads EPEVTQTPSHQVTQMGQEVILRCVPISNHLYFYWYRQILGQKVEFLVSFYNNEISEKSEIFDDQFSVERPDGSNFTLKIRSTKLEDSAMYFCASSYLTTGPVGDTQYFGPGTRLTVL.

This clone showed up just once. The rearrangement uses TRBV4-1 and TRBJ2-1; 11 bases line up with TRBD2. V gave up 7 bases and J gave up 7 bases; unmatched junction bases: 9. There are 15 residues in the CDR3. Germline V gene lookup returns CDR1 MGHRA and CDR2 YSYEKL. CDR3 nucleotide sequence: TGCGCCAGCATTTCGCTAGCGGGAGGTCGGAATGAGCAGTTCTTC. This translates into CASISLAGGRNEQFF.

The chain couples TRBV19 to TRBJ2-1; perhaps TRBD2 as D (5 bases). This CDR3 has 14 residues. V gave up 2 bases and J gave up 6 bases, with 11 bases separating them. The V gene's germline CDR1 is LNHDA and CDR2 SQIVND (reference sequence). The CDR3 region is CASSISGLANEQFF. DNA of the CDR3: TGTGCCAGTAGTATATCGGGTCTAGCCAATGAGCAGTTCTTC.